Each of the 15 T cell receptor beta chains below was sequenced from the same sample in a study of read filtering for tumor transcriptome and immune sequencing (TCRdb year 2020). The sequencer was an Illumina HiSeq 4000. The Immunoverse kit was used to build TCR libraries from around 420 ng RNA, with molecular barcoded adaptors covering alpha/delta and beta/gamma chains. TCRdb reanalyzed the raw reads on its own, using fastp at Q25 for trimming and MiXCR for clone calling, and kept in-frame beta chains. Each entry is one CDR3 protein sequence, shown with its most common DNA and genes. The sample table holds over 45,000 distinct CDR3 sequences, of which 20% to 25% were seen once. Clones ranked in the top ten supply about a sixth of the sample. Sequencing was performed on a population of CD138-negative cells sorted from bone marrow. The cell subset or site tag for this specimen amounts to: bone marrow mononuclear cells depleted of CD138+ plasma/myeloma cells by negative magnetic selection. The receptors originated from a donor at least 40 years old with multiple myeloma.

In this sample, this clonotype turned up many times. The rearrangement uses TRBV5-1 and TRBJ2-2; D remains unclear. CDR3 length: 13 amino acids. Per germline, CDR1 SGHRS and CDR2 YFSETQ. V lost 0 bases and J 7 bases, leaving 7 bases between the germline ends. CDR3 region: CASSLAVDGELFF. The CDR3 DNA reads TGCGCCAGCAGCTTGGCGGTGGACGGGGAGCTGTTTTTT. Together with reference TRBV5-1 and TRBJ2-2, the CDR3 gives the full variable domain: KAGVTQTPRYLIKTRGQQVTLSCSPISGHRSVSWYQQTPGQGLQFLFEYFSETQRNKGNFPGRFSGRQFSNSRSEMNVSTLELGDSALYLCASSLAVDGELFFGEGSRLTVL.

V and J are TRBV5-1 and TRBJ2-2; weak D call: TRBD2 (6 bases). Trimming pared 7 bases from V and 2 bases from J, leaving 15 bases between. The CDR3 runs to 15 residues. CDR1 SGHRS and CDR2 YFSETQ come from the germline V gene. The CDR3 coding sequence is TGCGCCAGCGGCGGGGCCGCACTAAACACCGGGGAGCTGTTTTTT. This translates into CASGGAALNTGELFF.

The chain recombines TRBV3-1 with TRBJ1-4; D is perhaps TRBD1 (6 bases). V was pared by 6 bases and J by 8 bases, with 13 bases between. Germline-derived CDR1 and CDR2 are LGHDT and YNNKEL (reference sequence). The CDR3 has 13 amino acids. Written as DNA, the CDR3 is TGTGCCAGCAGACGACAGGTGTCGGAAAAACTGTTTTTT. Its protein product is CASRRQVSEKLFF.

This clonotype was recorded many times. The chain combines TRBV29-1 with TRBJ1-4; D is uncertain. V was pared by 7 bases and J by 5 bases, with 11 bases between. CDR1 and CDR2 (germline): SQVTM, ANQGSEA. The CDR3 runs 12 residues. CDR3 DNA sequence: TGCAGCGCTACGGACGACAATGAAAAACTGTTTTTT. Translating gives CSATDDNEKLFF.

This clonotype was observed many times. The rearrangement links TRBV28 to TRBJ2-7, with 11 bases aligning to TRBD2. The CDR3 runs to 15 residues. Trimming cost V 4 bases and J 7 bases; bases outside gene matches: 9. Germline V lookup: CDR1 MDHEN, CDR2 SYDVKM. CDR3 loop: CASSSASGRIGEQYF. CDR3 nucleotide sequence: TGTGCCAGCAGTTCAGCTAGCGGGAGGATTGGGGAGCAGTACTTC.

Ten or more counts support this clonotype. This sequence joins TRBV20-1 and TRBJ2-1; weak D call: TRBD2 (6 bases). CDR1 DFQATT and CDR2 SNEGSKA come from the germline V gene (reference sequence). Trimming shortened V by 6 bases and J by 0 bases, and 12 bases separated the two germline ends. This CDR3 contains 14 residues. The CDR3 loop reads CSAPGLPSYNEQFF. CDR3 nucleotides: TGCAGTGCCCCGGGACTCCCCTCCTACAATGAGCAGTTCTTC.

This clonotype was recorded at least ten times. The chain combines TRBV4-1 with TRBJ2-1; D might be TRBD1 or TRBD2, each matching 5 bases. The length of the CDR3 is 14 residues. Trimming removed 4 bases from V and 7 bases from J, with 14 bases in between. Looked up from germline, CDR1 is MGHRA and CDR2 is YSYEKL. CDR3 DNA: TGCGCCAGCAGCCGCTCCGGGACGTCGAATGAGCAGTTCTTC. Its translation is CASSRSGTSNEQFF.

This clonotype was seen ten or more times. V and J are TRBV5-1 and TRBJ2-7; no reliable D call. The V and J ends lost 1 base and 0 bases respectively, with 11 bases between them. The germline V gene encodes CDR1 SGHRS and CDR2 YFSETQ. The CDR3 runs to 15 residues. CDR3 DNA sequence: TGCGCCAGCAGCTTGTTCCCCAGCCTCTCCTACGAGCAGTACTTC. Its translation is CASSLFPSLSYEQYF.

In this sample, this clonotype turned up many times. The chain uses TRBV29-1 and TRBJ2-7; perhaps TRBD1 as D (5 bases). The germline CDR1 and CDR2 sequences are SQVTM and ANQGSEA. The CDR3 runs 14 residues. Trimming took 6 bases from V and 2 from J, leaving 17 bases between them. In DNA form, the CDR3 reads TGCAGCGTCGCAGGGCCCGGTCAGGCCTACGAGCAGTACTTC. Protein product: CSVAGPGQAYEQYF.

In the case of this clonotype: This likely reflects a read error, since a far larger clone is one base away. V and J are TRBV7-9 and TRBJ1-4, with D unclear. The CDR3 runs to 16 residues. CDR1 is SEHNR and CDR2 is FQNEAQ in the germline V gene (reference sequence). Trimming removed 5 bases from V and 2 bases from J, with 15 bases in between. CDR3 nucleotides: TGTGCCAGCAGCCCCTACATAGCATCGACTAATGAAAAACTGTTTTTT. Protein product: CASSPYIASTNEKLFF.

Concerning this clonotype itself: A much more abundant neighbour one base away suggests this may be a read error. The rearrangement links TRBV5-1 to TRBJ1-1, with D hard to call. From germline, CDR1 is SGHRS and CDR2 YFSETQ. The V and J ends lost 4 bases and 1 base respectively, with 11 bases between them. This CDR3 region has 14 residues. The CDR3 region has the DNA TGCGCCAGCAGCGTAGTTGGAGGGAACACTGAAGCTTTCTTT. This encodes CASSVVGGNTEAFF.

This clonotype was seen ten or more times. The V and J genes are TRBV20-1 and TRBJ2-6, with D possibly TRBD1 on 6 matching bases. V gave up 1 base and J gave up 2 bases, with 6 bases separating them. The CDR3 contains 14 residues. The germline gives CDR1 DFQATT, CDR2 SNEGSKA (reference sequence). CDR3 nucleotides: TGCAGTGCTAGAGGGACAGCTGGGGCCAACGTCCTGACTTTC. Amino acids: CSARGTAGANVLTF.

As concerns this clonotype: This may be a read error: a much more frequent sequence differs by one nucleotide. The chain carries TRBV5-1 and TRBJ2-2; the match to TRBD2 covers 8 bases. CDR1 SGHRS and CDR2 YFSETQ come from the germline V gene. V trimming: 10 bases; J trimming: 1 base; junction bases outside the gene matches: 6. This CDR3 is built from 14 residues. CDR3 bases: TGCGCCCGCCGGGGGGGGCAGAACACCGGGGAGCTGTTTTTT. Translation gives CARRGGQNTGELFF.

At least ten counts were recorded for this clonotype. CDR3 in amino acids: CASSPSGGYNEQYF. DNA for the CDR3: TGCGCCAGCAGCCCGAGCGGGGGGTACAACGAGCAGTACTTC. The genes are TRBV5-1 and TRBJ2-7; 9 bases line up with TRBD2. Germline-derived CDR1 and CDR2 are SGHRS and YFSETQ. The J segment lost 5 bases and the V segment lost 4 bases, leaving 7 bases of the junction unmatched. There are 14 residues in the CDR3.

This clonotype has a handful of counts. Here the CDR3 DNA reads TGTGCCAGTAGTATAGAGGACAGGTTGAACACTGAAGCTTTCTTT. This encodes CASSIEDRLNTEAFF. The V and J genes are TRBV19 and TRBJ1-1; 7 positions match TRBD1. Germline V gene data show CDR1 as LNHDA and CDR2 as SQIVND (reference sequence). J was trimmed by 0 bases and V by 0 bases; bases with no gene match: 1. This CDR3 is built from 15 residues.